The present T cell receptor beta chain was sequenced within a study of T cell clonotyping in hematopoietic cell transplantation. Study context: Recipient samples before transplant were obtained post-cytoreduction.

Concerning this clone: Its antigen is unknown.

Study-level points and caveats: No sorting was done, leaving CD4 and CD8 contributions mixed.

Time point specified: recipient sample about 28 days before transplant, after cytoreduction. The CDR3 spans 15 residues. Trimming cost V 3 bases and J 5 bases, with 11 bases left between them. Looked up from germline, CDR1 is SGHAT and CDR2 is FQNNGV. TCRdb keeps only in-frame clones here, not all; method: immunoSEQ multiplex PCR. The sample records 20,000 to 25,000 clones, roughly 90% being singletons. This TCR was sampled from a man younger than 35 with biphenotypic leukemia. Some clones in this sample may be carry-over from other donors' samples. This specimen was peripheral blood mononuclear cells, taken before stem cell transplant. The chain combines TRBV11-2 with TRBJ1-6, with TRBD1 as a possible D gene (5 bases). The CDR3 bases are TGTGCCAGCAGCTTGCAGGGAGTGGATAATTCACCCCTCCACTTT. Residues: CASSLQGVDNSPLHF.